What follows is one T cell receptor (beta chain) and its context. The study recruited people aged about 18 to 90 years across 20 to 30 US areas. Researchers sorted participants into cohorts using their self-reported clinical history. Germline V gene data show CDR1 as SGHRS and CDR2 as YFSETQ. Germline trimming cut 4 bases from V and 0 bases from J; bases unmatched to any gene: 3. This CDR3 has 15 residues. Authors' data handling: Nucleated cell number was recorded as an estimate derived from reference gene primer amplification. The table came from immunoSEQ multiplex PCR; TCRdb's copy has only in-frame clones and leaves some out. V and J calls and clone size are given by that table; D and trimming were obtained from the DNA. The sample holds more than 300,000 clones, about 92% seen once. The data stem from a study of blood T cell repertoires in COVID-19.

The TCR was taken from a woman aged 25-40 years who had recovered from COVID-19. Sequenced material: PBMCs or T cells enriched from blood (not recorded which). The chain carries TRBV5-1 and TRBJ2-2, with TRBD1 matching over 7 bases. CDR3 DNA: TGCGCCAGCAGCGTACAGGGGACGAACACCGGGGAGCTGTTTTTT. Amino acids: CASSVQGTNTGELFF.